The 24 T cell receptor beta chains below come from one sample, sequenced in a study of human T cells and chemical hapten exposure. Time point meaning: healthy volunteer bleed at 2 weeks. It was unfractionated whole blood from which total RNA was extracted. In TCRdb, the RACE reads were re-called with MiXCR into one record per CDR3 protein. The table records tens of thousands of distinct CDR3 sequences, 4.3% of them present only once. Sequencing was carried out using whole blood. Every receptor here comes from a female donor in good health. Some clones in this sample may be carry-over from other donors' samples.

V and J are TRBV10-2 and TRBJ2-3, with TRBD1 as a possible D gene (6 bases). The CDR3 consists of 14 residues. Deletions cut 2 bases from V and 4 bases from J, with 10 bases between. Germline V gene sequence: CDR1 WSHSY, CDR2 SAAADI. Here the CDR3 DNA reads TGCGCCAGCAGTGAGAGGGGGATATCAGATACGCAGTATTTT. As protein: CASSERGISDTQYF.

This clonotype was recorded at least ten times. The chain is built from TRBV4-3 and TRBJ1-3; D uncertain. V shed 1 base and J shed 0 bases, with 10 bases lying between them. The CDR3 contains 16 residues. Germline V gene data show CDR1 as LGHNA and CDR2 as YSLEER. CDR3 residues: CASSQGYQSSGNTIYF. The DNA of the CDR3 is TGCGCCAGCAGCCAAGGATACCAGAGCTCTGGAAACACCATATATTTT.

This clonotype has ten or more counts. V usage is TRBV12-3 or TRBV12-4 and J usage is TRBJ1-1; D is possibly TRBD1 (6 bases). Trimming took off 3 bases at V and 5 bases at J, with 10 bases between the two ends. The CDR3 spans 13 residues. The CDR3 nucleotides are TGTGCCAGCAGTTTTGGGGGGGCGACTGAAGCTTTCTTT. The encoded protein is CASSFGGATEAFF.

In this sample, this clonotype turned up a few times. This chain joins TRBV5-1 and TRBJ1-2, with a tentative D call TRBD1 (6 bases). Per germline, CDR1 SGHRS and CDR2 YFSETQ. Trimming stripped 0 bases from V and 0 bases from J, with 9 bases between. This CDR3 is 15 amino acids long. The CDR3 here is CASSLGQAANYGYTF. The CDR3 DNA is TGCGCCAGCAGCTTGGGACAGGCAGCTAACTATGGCTACACCTTC.

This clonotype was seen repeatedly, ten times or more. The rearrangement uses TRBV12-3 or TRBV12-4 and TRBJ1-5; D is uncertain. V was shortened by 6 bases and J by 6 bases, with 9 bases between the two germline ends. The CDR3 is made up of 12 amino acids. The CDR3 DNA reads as TGTGCCAGCAGCTCCGAATCTCAGCCCCAGCATTTT. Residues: CASSSESQPQHF.

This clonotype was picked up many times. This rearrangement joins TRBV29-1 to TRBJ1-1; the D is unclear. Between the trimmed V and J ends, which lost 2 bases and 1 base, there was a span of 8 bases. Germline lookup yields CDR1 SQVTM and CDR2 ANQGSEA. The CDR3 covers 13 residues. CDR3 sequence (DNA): TGCAGCGTTGAATCCGGCCAGAACACTGAAGCTTTCTTT. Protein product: CSVESGQNTEAFF.

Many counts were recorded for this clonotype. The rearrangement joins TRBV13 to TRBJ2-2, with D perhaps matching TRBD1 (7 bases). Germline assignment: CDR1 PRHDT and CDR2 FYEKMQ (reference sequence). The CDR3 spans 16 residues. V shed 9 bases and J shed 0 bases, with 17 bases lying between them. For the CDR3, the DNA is TGTGCCAGTGCGGGACAGCCTTTTGCGAACACCGGGGAGCTGTTTTTT. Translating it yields CASAGQPFANTGELFF.

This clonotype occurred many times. CDR3 nucleotides: TGTGCCACCAGTGATTTGGGGGACGAGCAGTACTTC. Translating it yields CATSDLGDEQYF. This sequence joins TRBV24-1 and TRBJ2-7; D remains unclear. The CDR3 covers 12 residues. Germline V gene lookup returns CDR1 KGHDR and CDR2 SFDVKD. V lost 0 bases, J lost 5 bases, and 4 bases lay in between.

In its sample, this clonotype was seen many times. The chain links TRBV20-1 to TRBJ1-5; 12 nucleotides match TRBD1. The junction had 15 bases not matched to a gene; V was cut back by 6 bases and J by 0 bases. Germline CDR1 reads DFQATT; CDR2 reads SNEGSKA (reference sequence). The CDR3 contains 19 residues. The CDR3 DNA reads TGCAGTGCCGTAGACAGGGACAGGGGGCAGGGGTCTAGCAATCAGCCCCAGCATTTT. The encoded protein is CSAVDRDRGQGSSNQPQHF.

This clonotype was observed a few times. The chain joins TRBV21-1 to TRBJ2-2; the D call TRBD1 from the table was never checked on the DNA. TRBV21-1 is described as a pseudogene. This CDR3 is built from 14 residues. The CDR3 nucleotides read TGTGCCAGCAGCCGAGGACAGGGCACCGGGGAGCTGTTTTTT. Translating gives CASSRGQGTGELFF.

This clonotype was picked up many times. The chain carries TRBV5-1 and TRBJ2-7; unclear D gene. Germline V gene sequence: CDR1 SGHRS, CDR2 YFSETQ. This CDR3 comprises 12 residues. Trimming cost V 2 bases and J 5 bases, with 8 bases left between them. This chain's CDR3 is CASSFVSHEQYF. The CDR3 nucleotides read TGCGCCAGCAGCTTCGTCAGCCACGAGCAGTACTTC.

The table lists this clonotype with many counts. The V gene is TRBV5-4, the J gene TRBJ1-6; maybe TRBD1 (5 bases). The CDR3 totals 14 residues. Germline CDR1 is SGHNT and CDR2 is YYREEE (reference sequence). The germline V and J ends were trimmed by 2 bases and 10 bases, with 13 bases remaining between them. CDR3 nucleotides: TGTGCCAGCAGCTTTGGGGCCTGGGAGTCACCCCTCCACTTT. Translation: CASSFGAWESPLHF.

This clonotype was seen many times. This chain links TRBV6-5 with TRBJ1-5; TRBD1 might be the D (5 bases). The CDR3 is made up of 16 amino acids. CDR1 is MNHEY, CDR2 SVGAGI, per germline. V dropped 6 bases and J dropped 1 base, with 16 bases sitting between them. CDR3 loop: CASSSGREGSNQPQHF. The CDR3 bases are TGTGCCAGCAGCTCCGGCAGGGAGGGCAGCAATCAGCCCCAGCATTTT.

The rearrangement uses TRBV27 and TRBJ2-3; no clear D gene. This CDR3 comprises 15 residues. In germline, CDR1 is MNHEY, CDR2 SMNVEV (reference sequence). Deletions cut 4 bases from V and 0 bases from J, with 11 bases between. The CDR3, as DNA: TGTGCCAGCAGTTCCCCGGTATATAGCACAGATACGCAGTATTTT. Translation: CASSSPVYSTDTQYF.

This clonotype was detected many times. The CDR3 reads CSASAGQGPDTQYF. DNA of the CDR3: TGCAGTGCTAGTGCGGGACAGGGGCCAGATACGCAGTATTTT. The chain links TRBV20-1 to TRBJ2-3; 10 nucleotides agree with TRBD1. Germline CDR1 is DFQATT and CDR2 is SNEGSKA (reference sequence). The ends lost 3 bases at V and 4 bases at J; junction bases unmatched: 4. This CDR3 region has 14 residues.

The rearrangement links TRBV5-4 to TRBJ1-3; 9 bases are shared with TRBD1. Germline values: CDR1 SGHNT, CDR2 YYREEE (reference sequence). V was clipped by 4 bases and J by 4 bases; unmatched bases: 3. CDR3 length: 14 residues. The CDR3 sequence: CASSLGQGGNTIYF. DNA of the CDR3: TGTGCCAGCAGCCTGGGACAGGGAGGAAACACCATATATTTT.

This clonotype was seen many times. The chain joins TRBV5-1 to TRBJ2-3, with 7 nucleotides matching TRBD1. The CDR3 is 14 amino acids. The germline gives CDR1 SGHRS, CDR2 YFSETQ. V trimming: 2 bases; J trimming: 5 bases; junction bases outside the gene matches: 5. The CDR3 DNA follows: TGCGCCAGCAGCTTCGGACAGGTCGGAGATACGCAGTATTTT. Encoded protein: CASSFGQVGDTQYF.

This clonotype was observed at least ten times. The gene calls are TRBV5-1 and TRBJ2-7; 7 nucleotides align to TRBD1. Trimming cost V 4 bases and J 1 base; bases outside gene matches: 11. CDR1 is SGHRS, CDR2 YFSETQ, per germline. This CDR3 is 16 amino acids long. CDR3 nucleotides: TGCGCCAGCAGCGAGGGGACAGTTATCGTTTCCTACGAGCAGTACTTC. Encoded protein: CASSEGTVIVSYEQYF.

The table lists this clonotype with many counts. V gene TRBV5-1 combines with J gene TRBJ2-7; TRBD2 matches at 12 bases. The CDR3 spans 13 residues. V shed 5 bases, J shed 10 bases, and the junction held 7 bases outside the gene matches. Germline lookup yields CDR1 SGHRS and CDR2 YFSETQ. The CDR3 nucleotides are TGCGCCAGCAGTCCAGGACTAGCGGGGTTACAGTACTTC. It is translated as CASSPGLAGLQYF.

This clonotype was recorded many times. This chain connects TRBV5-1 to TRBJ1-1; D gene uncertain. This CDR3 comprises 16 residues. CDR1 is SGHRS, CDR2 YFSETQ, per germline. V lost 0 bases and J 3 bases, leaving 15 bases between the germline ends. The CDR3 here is CASSLGARGRDTEAFF. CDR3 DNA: TGCGCCAGCAGCTTGGGAGCACGGGGTAGAGACACTGAAGCTTTCTTT.

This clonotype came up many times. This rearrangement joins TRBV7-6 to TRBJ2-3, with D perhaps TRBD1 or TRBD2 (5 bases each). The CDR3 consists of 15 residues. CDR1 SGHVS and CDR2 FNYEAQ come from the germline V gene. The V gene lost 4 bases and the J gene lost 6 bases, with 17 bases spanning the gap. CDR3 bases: TGTGCCAGCAGCTCCGGGATCTGGGGCGGGGATACGCAGTATTTT. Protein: CASSSGIWGGDTQYF.

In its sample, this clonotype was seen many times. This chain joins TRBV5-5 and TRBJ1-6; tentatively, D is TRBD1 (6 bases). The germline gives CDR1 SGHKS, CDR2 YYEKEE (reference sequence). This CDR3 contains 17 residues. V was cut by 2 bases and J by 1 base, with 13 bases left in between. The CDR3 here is CASSFRQDPSYNSPLHF. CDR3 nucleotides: TGTGCCAGCAGCTTTCGACAGGACCCGTCCTATAATTCACCCCTCCACTTT.

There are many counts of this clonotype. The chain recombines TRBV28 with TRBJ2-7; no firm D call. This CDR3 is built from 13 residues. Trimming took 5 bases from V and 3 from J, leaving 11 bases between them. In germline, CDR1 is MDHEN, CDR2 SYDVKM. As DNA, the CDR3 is TGTGCCAGCAGTCTTGGTGGTGGCTACGAGCAGTACTTC. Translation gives CASSLGGGYEQYF.

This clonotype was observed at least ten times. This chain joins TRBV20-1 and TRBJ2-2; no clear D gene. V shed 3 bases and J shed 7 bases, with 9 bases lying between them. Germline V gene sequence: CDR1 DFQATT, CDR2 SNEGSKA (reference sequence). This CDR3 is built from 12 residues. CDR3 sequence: CSASLENGELFF. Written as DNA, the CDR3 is TGCAGTGCTAGTTTGGAGAACGGGGAGCTGTTTTTT.